A single sample is the source of the 30 T cell receptor beta chains below, sequenced in a study of T cell repertoires in cytomegalovirus infection. MiXCR, applied by TCRdb to the reads, yields one record per CDR3 protein. The repertoire holds fewer than 900,000 distinct CDR3 sequences, with roughly 29% as singletons. Their specific antigens are unknown. Sequenced here: cultured CD8+ T cells from PBMCs, sampled from culture after CMV antigen stimulation. The receptors come from a human donor in good health (CMV status not recorded). Some clones in this sample may be carry-over from other donors' samples.

V usage is TRBV24-1 and J usage is TRBJ2-2; D is ambiguous. V lost 3 bases and J 8 bases, leaving 6 bases between the germline ends. The germline gives CDR1 KGHDR, CDR2 SFDVKD. This CDR3 is 12 amino acids long. CDR3 nucleotide sequence: TGTGCCACCAGTGATCCCAAGGGGGAGCTGTTTTTT. Amino acid sequence: CATSDPKGELFF.

This clonotype was seen ten or more times. This sequence joins TRBV7-2 and TRBJ2-1; a possible D gene is TRBD1 (6 bases). Germline V CDR1 and CDR2: SGHTA, FQGNSA. This CDR3 contains 18 residues. V was trimmed by 3 bases and J by 0 bases, leaving 18 bases between them. The CDR3 protein is CASSFPNRDSSSYNEQFF. The CDR3 DNA sequence: TGTGCCAGCAGCTTTCCGAACAGGGATTCGAGCTCCTACAATGAGCAGTTCTTC.

The V call is TRBV15, the J call TRBJ1-1; D gene unclear. CDR1 and CDR2 (germline): LNHNV, YYDKDF (reference sequence). V was trimmed by 0 bases and J by 0 bases, leaving 8 bases between them. CDR3 size: 15 residues. CDR3 residues: CATSRETEMNTEAFF. CDR3 nucleotides: TGTGCCACCAGCAGAGAAACAGAAATGAACACTGAAGCTTTCTTT. Full variable domain (rest looked up from reference TRBV15 and TRBJ1-1): DAMVIQNPRYQVTQFGKPVTLSCSQTLNHNVMYWYQQKSSQAPKLLFHYYDKDFNNEADTPDNFQSRRPNTSFCFLDIRSPGLGDTAMYLCATSRETEMNTEAFFGQGTRLTVV.

In its sample, this clonotype was seen a few times. This chain uses TRBV7-8 with TRBJ1-4, with D perhaps TRBD1 (6 bases). Germline CDR1 SGHVS, CDR2 FQNEAQ. The CDR3 is made up of 15 amino acids. Trimming removed 5 bases at V and 5 bases at J, with 15 bases between. The CDR3 sequence is CASSPEDSLNEKLFF. The DNA for the CDR3 is TGTGCCAGCAGCCCTGAGGACAGCTTAAATGAAAAACTGTTTTTT.

The chain links TRBV20-1 to TRBJ2-7; possibly TRBD1 for D (6 bases). This CDR3 contains 14 residues. Germline V gene sequence: CDR1 DFQATT, CDR2 SNEGSKA (reference sequence). V gave up 6 bases and J gave up 1 base, with 16 bases separating them. In DNA form, the CDR3 reads TGCAGTGCCAGTAACGGGACAAGTTCCTACGAGCAGTACTTC. Protein: CSASNGTSSYEQYF.

As concerns this clonotype: With a much larger clone just one base away, this may be a read error. The chain has TRBV27 and TRBJ2-7; tentative D call: TRBD1 (6 bases). V lost 4 bases and J lost 3, with 7 bases in between. Per germline, CDR1 MNHEY and CDR2 SMNVEV (reference sequence). The CDR3 loop spans 12 amino acids. This CDR3 is CASSYRDYEQYF. The CDR3 DNA reads TGTGCCAGCAGTTACAGGGACTACGAGCAGTACTTC.

This chain joins TRBV15 and TRBJ1-4; 8 nucleotides align to TRBD1. Germline values: CDR1 LNHNV, CDR2 YYDKDF (reference sequence). The CDR3 consists of 15 residues. V shed 8 bases, J shed 6 bases, and the junction held 11 bases outside the gene matches. This chain's CDR3 is CATYEAGGLDEKLFF. The CDR3 DNA reads TGTGCCACCTATGAGGCAGGGGGCTTGGATGAAAAACTGTTTTTT.

The gene calls are TRBV6-5 and TRBJ1-4; D is perhaps TRBD1 (6 bases). In germline, CDR1 is MNHEY, CDR2 SVGAGI. The CDR3 is 13 residues long. Trimming stripped 5 bases from V and 8 bases from J, with 12 bases between. The CDR3 DNA is TGTGCCAGCAGTCTCAGACAGGACGAAAAACTGTTTTTT. It yields the protein CASSLRQDEKLFF.

This clonotype was found once. The chain employs TRBV27 and TRBJ1-2; D not resolved. This CDR3 is built from 14 residues. The germline CDR1 and CDR2 sequences are MNHEY and SMNVEV (reference sequence). V lost 4 bases and J 5 bases, leaving 14 bases between the germline ends. The CDR3 DNA reads as TGTGCCAGCAGTTACTCTCCGAAACAATATGGCTACACCTTC. This encodes CASSYSPKQYGYTF.

Many counts were recorded for this clonotype. The chain has TRBV7-9 and TRBJ2-5; D might be TRBD2 (7 bases). This CDR3 is built from 19 residues. Germline assignment: CDR1 SEHNR and CDR2 FQNEAQ (reference sequence). Trimming took off 2 bases at V and 5 bases at J, with 27 bases between the two ends. In DNA, the CDR3 is TGTGCCAGCAGCTTATACGCTCTGGCGGGGGCACCGTACGGGGAGACCCAGTACTTC. It is translated as CASSLYALAGAPYGETQYF.

This clonotype came up a few times. This sequence joins TRBV10-3 and TRBJ1-1, with 7 bases lining up with TRBD1. Germline V gene lookup returns CDR1 ENHRY and CDR2 SYGVKD. J was trimmed by 2 bases and V by 2 bases; bases with no gene match: 5. CDR3 length: 15 amino acids. DNA of the CDR3: TGTGCCATCAGTGAGCCGGGACAGATAAACACTGAAGCTTTCTTT. Protein: CAISEPGQINTEAFF.

Many counts were recorded for this clonotype. V gene TRBV6-5 combines with J gene TRBJ2-7, with 10 positions matching TRBD1. V was clipped by 0 bases and J by 4 bases; unmatched bases: 3. The CDR3 sequence is 15 residues long. Germline V gives CDR1 MNHEY, CDR2 SVGAGI. The CDR3, as DNA: TGTGCCAGCAGTTACTCTTGGACAGGGGGTTACGAGCAGTACTTC. Translating it yields CASSYSWTGGYEQYF.

This clonotype was seen ten or more times. The gene calls are TRBV7-2 and TRBJ1-2, with D perhaps matching TRBD1 (6 bases). The CDR3 covers 15 residues. V dropped 3 bases and J dropped 5 bases, with 16 bases sitting between them. Germline CDR1 reads SGHTA; CDR2 reads FQGNSA. CDR3 protein: CASSFPGQTRYGYTF. CDR3 nucleotides: TGTGCCAGCAGCTTTCCCGGACAGACCAGATATGGCTACACCTTC.

V gene TRBV14 combines with J gene TRBJ2-3, with D unresolved. V was trimmed by 4 bases and J by 1 base, leaving 12 bases between them. The CDR3 consists of 15 residues. Germline CDR1 and CDR2: SGHDN and FVKESK. The CDR3 DNA is TGTGCCAGCAGCCGCGGTGACTCCCGCACAGATACGCAGTATTTT. Protein product: CASSRGDSRTDTQYF.

This clonotype was seen a handful of times. The gene calls are TRBV6-5 and TRBJ2-5; D not certain. This CDR3 comprises 13 residues. V dropped 5 bases and J dropped 7 bases, with 14 bases sitting between them. Germline-derived CDR1 and CDR2 are MNHEY and SVGAGI. This CDR3 reads CASSTSEWGTQYF. DNA for the CDR3: TGTGCCAGCAGTACCTCCGAGTGGGGGACCCAGTACTTC.

Notes on this clonotype: A much larger clonotype is one base distant, so this may be a read error. The chain employs TRBV7-3 and TRBJ2-5, with 9 bases fitting TRBD2. With 1 base clipped from V and 1 base from J, the junction kept 10 bases outside the gene matches. The CDR3 is made up of 18 amino acids. Germline V gene lookup returns CDR1 SGHTA and CDR2 FQGTGA. The CDR3 region is CASSLNPLAGRPQETQYF. The CDR3 bases are TGTGCCAGCAGCTTAAATCCCCTAGCGGGGAGACCCCAAGAGACCCAGTACTTC.

This clonotype has a count of ten or more. This chain uses TRBV12-3 or TRBV12-4 with TRBJ1-1, with 7 bases fitting TRBD1. Germline trimming cut 5 bases from V and 1 base from J; bases unmatched to any gene: 4. There are 14 residues in the CDR3. The CDR3 sequence: CASSPTGANTEAFF. The CDR3 DNA reads as TGTGCCAGCAGTCCTACAGGGGCGAACACTGAAGCTTTCTTT.

The CDR3 DNA reads TGTGCCAGCTTCCTCGAAAAACTGTTTTTT. This sequence encodes CASFLEKLFF. The rearrangement links TRBV28 to TRBJ1-4; unclear D gene. Trimming left V 8 bases short and J 8 bases short, with 6 bases between. CDR3 length: 10 amino acids. The V gene's germline CDR1 is MDHEN and CDR2 SYDVKM.

The chain carries TRBV20-1 and TRBJ2-1; 7 nucleotides match TRBD2. The CDR3 sequence is 16 residues long. Trimming took 3 bases from V and 2 from J; bases not matched to a gene: 10. Germline values: CDR1 DFQATT, CDR2 SNEGSKA (reference sequence). CDR3 coding DNA: TGCAGTGCTAGTATATGGCGGGGGAGCCCCTACAATGAGCAGTTCTTC. Translated, it gives CSASIWRGSPYNEQFF.

This clonotype was seen a handful of times. The rearrangement joins TRBV4-2 to TRBJ2-1; 8 nucleotides match TRBD2. From germline, CDR1 is LGHNA and CDR2 YNFKEQ. J gave up 8 bases and V 0 bases, and 6 bases lay outside the gene matches. The CDR3 has 15 residues. DNA of the CDR3: TGTGCCAGCAGCCAAGAGTTACTCGGGGGGGATGAGCAGTTCTTC. The encoded protein is CASSQELLGGDEQFF.

This clonotype was seen a few times. V is TRBV12-5 and J is TRBJ2-1; 8 bases fit TRBD2. Losses at the gene ends were 0 bases for V and 5 bases for J; bases not matched to a gene: 6. Germline CDR1 and CDR2: LGHNT and FRNRAP. The CDR3 loop spans 16 amino acids. The CDR3, as DNA: TGTGCTAGTGGTTTGGTAATTAGCGGGGAGGACAATGAGCAGTTCTTC. It codes for CASGLVISGEDNEQFF.

This clonotype was recorded at least ten times. The gene calls are TRBV12-5 and TRBJ1-2; possibly TRBD1 for D (5 bases). This CDR3 has 15 amino acids. CDR1 is LGHNT, CDR2 FRNRAP, per germline. With 6 bases removed from V and 0 bases from J, the gap between germline ends came to 14 bases. CDR3 region: CASGTGTGTNYGYTF. CDR3 nucleotides: TGTGCTAGTGGCACCGGGACCGGCACTAACTATGGCTACACCTTC.

The sample holds many counts of this clonotype. The rearrangement joins TRBV10-2 to TRBJ1-1; D call uncertain. Germline CDR1 and CDR2: WSHSY and SAAADI. The germline V and J ends were trimmed by 3 bases and 6 bases, with 14 bases remaining between them. This CDR3 comprises 14 residues. The CDR3 nucleotides are TGCGCCAGCAGTGATATAGGTGGGAGGCCTGAAGCTTTCTTT. This gives the protein CASSDIGGRPEAFF.

The gene calls are TRBV6-1 and TRBJ2-7; D gene uncertain. V was pared by 5 bases and J by 0 bases, with 8 bases between. Germline V lookup: CDR1 MNHNS, CDR2 SASEGT. This CDR3 has 13 residues. CDR3: CASSMAGSYEQYF. CDR3 DNA sequence: TGTGCCAGCAGTATGGCAGGCTCCTACGAGCAGTACTTC.

V gene TRBV5-5 combines with J gene TRBJ2-3, with D perhaps matching TRBD1 or TRBD2 (5 bases each). Trimming shortened V by 0 bases and J by 4 bases, and 12 bases separated the two germline ends. CDR1 SGHKS and CDR2 YYEKEE come from the germline V gene (reference sequence). The CDR3 totals 15 residues. CDR3 coding DNA: TGTGCCAGCAGCTTGGGGGACGGTGTGGCAGATACGCAGTATTTT. This codes for CASSLGDGVADTQYF.

This clonotype has a count of ten or more. The chain links TRBV11-2 to TRBJ2-3, with D uncertain. CDR1 and CDR2 from the germline V gene are SGHAT and FQNNGV. The CDR3 runs to 14 residues. V lost 2 bases and J 2 bases, leaving 8 bases between the germline ends. The CDR3 coding sequence is TGTGCCAGCAGCTTAAGCCTCCCCACAGATACGCAGTATTTT. Translation gives CASSLSLPTDTQYF.

A note on this clonotype: A junction end diverges from the germline sequence, so it may reflect a read error. The genes are TRBV7-2 and TRBJ1-5; 7 positions match TRBD1. The CDR3 loop spans 17 amino acids. The germline V gene encodes CDR1 SGHTA and CDR2 FQGNSA. The CDR3 sequence: CACSLDGETGWGQPQHF. In DNA, the CDR3 is TGTGCCTGCAGCTTAGACGGCGAGACAGGGTGGGGACAGCCCCAGCATTTT.

V is TRBV6-5 and J is TRBJ1-1; D is undetermined. Deletions cut 2 bases from V and 7 bases from J, with 11 bases between. The germline CDR1 and CDR2 sequences are MNHEY and SVGAGI. This CDR3 comprises 13 residues. The CDR3 loop reads CASSYDPQVEAFF. CDR3 DNA: TGTGCCAGCAGTTACGATCCCCAAGTTGAAGCTTTCTTT.

There are a few counts of this clonotype. The V and J genes are TRBV2 and TRBJ2-1; D might be TRBD1 (5 bases). Trimming took off 3 bases at V and 4 bases at J, with 10 bases between the two ends. This CDR3 region has 14 residues. Germline V CDR1 and CDR2: SNHLY, FYNNEI. The CDR3 is CASSDMDTYNEQFF. The CDR3 DNA reads as TGTGCCAGCAGTGATATGGACACATACAATGAGCAGTTCTTC.

J is TRBJ2-7 and V is TRBV4-1; 9 bases map to TRBD1. The CDR3 contains 15 residues. CDR1 and CDR2 from the germline V gene are MGHRA and YSYEKL. The J segment lost 3 bases and the V segment lost 4 bases, leaving 7 bases of the junction unmatched. For the CDR3, the DNA is TGCGCCAGCAGCCGAGGCGGGACAGGGTACTACGAGCAGTACTTC. The encoded protein is CASSRGGTGYYEQYF.